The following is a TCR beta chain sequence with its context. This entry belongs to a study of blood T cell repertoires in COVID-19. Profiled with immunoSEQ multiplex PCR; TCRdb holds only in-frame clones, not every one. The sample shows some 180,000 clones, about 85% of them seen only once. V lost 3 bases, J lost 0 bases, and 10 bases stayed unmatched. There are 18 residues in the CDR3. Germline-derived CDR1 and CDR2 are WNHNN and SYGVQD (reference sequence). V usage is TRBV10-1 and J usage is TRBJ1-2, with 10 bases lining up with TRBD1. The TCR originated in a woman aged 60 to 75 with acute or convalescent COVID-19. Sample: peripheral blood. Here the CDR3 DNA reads TGCGCCAGCAGTGATTCCAGACAGGGGGCGCAGCCTAACTATGGCTACACCTTC. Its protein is CASSDSRQGAQPNYGYTF.